The sequence of this T cell receptor beta chain was determined in a study of beta chain features in type 1 diabetes. Notes on the study in general: The naive, central memory and Treg TCRB repertoires showed an apparent similarity that was greater among patients than among healthy donors. Shorter TCRB CDR3s, moderately but significantly so, were found in Type 1 diabetes patients in all four CD4+ subsets. Using cDNA template may skew counts toward highly expressing activated cells.

TCRB transcripts that were expressed got sequenced, as all of the isolated RNA had been reverse transcribed. Produced via immunoSEQ multiplex PCR; TCRdb's table is partial and in-frame only. The sample has tens of thousands of clones; roughly 48% are singletons. Between the trimmed V and J ends, which lost 4 bases and 10 bases, there was a span of 14 bases. This CDR3 has 13 residues. Germline V gene sequence: CDR1 MGHDK, CDR2 SYGVNS. As for this clone: Its antigen is as yet unknown.

This rearrangement joins TRBV25-1 to TRBJ2-1; tentatively, D is TRBD1 (5 bases). The sequence was obtained from a man aged 25 to 40 with type 1 diabetes. Source material: stem cell memory CD4+ T cells from blood. CDR3 nucleotide sequence: TGTGCCAGCAGTGCACGGCTAAGGGGAGAGCAGTTCTTC. Protein product: CASSARLRGEQFF.